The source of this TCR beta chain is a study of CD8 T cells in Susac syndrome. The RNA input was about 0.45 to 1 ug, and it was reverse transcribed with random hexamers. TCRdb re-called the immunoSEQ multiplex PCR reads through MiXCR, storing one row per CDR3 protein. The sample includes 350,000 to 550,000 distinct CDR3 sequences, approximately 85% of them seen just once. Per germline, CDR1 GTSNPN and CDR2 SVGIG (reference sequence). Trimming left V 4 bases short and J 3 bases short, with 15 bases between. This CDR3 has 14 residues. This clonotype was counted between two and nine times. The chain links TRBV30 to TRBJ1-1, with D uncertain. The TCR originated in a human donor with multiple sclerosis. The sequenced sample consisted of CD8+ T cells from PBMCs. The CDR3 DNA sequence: TGTGCCTGGAAGTTATATCCTGTGGACACTGAAGCTTTCTTT. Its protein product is CAWKLYPVDTEAFF. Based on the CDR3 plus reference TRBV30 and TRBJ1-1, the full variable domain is SQTIHQWPATLVQPVGSPLSLECTVEGTSNPNLYWYRQAAGRGLQLLFYSVGIGQISSEVPQNLSASRPQDRQFILSSKKLLLSDSGFYLCAWKLYPVDTEAFFGQGTRLTVV.